This T cell receptor (beta chain) came from a study of early T cells in non-severe SARS-CoV-2 infection. Via MiXCR, TCRdb re-called the 5' RACE reads, giving one row per CDR3 protein. In the table there are over 55,000 distinct CDR3 sequences, roughly 10% of which are singletons. This CDR3 is built from 14 residues. V shed 0 bases and J shed 5 bases, with 10 bases lying between them. The TCR originated in an adult who was a healthcare worker with PCR-confirmed SARS-CoV-2 infection or an uninfected control (not recorded which). Sequencing used whole blood. This rearrangement joins TRBV12-3 or TRBV12-4 to TRBJ2-5; the D call may be TRBD1 or TRBD2 (6 bases each). The CDR3 coding sequence is TGTGCCAGCAGTTTAGCGGAGGGGGACGAGACCCAGTACTTC. Translating gives CASSLAEGDETQYF.